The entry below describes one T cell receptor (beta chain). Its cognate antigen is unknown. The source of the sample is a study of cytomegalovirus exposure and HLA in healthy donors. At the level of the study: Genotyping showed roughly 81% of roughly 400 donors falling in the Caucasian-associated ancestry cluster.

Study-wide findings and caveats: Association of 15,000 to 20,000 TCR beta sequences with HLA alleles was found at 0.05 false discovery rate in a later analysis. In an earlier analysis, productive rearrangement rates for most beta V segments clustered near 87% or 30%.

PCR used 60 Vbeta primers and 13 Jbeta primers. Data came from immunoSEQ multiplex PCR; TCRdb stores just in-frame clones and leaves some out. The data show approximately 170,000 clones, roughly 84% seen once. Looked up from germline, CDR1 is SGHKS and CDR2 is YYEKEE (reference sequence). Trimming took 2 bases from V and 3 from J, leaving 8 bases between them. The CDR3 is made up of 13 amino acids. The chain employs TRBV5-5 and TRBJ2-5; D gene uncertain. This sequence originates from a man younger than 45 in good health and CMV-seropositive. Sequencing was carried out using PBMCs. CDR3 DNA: TGTGCCAGCAGCTTCGACGGAGAAGAGACCCAGTACTTC. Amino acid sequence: CASSFDGEETQYF.